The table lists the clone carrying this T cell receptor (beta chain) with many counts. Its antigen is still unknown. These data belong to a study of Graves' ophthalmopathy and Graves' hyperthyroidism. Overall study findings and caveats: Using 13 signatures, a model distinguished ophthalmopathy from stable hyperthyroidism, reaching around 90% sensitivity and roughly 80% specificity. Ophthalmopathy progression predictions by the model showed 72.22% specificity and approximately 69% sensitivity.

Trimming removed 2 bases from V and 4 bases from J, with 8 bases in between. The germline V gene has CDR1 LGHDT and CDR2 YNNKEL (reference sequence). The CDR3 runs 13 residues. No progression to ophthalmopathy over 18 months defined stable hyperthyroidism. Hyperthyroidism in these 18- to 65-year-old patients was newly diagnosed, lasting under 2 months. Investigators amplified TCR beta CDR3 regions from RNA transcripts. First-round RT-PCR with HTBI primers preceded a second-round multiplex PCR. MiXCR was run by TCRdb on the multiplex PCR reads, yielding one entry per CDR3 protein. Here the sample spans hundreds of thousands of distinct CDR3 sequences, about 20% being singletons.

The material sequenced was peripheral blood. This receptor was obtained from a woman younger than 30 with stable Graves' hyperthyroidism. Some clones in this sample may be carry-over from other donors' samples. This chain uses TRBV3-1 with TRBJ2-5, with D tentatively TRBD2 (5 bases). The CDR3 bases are TGTGCCAGCAGCCAATGGGCGGGAGAGACCCAGTACTTC. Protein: CASSQWAGETQYF.